This TCR beta chain was retrieved from a study of T cell responses to AZD1222 COVID-19 vaccine. Notes on the study in general: The span of vaccine-associated CD4 TCRs extended across spike, with dominance at 160-218 and 743-854. Baseline serology detected seropositivity in only 5 or 6 AZD1222 recipients. Every sample of the repertoires postdated the peak T cell response.

CDR3 length equals 14 residues. The germline V gene has CDR1 MNHEY and CDR2 SVGAGI. V lost 2 bases and J lost 0, with 5 bases in between. Assay used: immunoSEQ multiplex PCR; TCRdb lists only in-frame clones, some missing. The data contain some 150,000 clones, more than 70% of them singletons. Points on this clone: Antigen unknown.

Second doses were pooled across both intervals (about 4 or about 12 weeks). This chain uses TRBV6-5 with TRBJ1-3; D unclear. This receptor was taken from an adult who received the AZD1222 COVID-19 vaccine. Here the sequenced sample was peripheral blood, taken 28 days after the second AZD1222 dose. The CDR3 reads CASSYQVSGNTIYF. The CDR3 DNA follows: TGTGCCAGCAGTTACCAGGTCTCTGGAAACACCATATATTTT.